The present entry profiles one TCR beta chain with its context. As yet, its antigen is unknown. Only in-frame clones appear in the TCRdb table, and some are missing; sequencing was by immunoSEQ multiplex PCR. The sample has 41,000 or so clones; 77% are singletons. Ahead of sequencing, the ViraFEST assay grew antigen-specific CD4+ T cells using viral peptide pools. Scientists isolated CD4+ T cells after an approximately 10-day culture period ended. Nucleocapsid antibody tests were negative, and the vaccine recipients had no prior SARS-CoV-2 infection. It was with around 9.9 IU/ml IL-2 and around 10 ug/ml peptides that a few million PBMC per well were cultured. Days 3 and 7 were when half the medium was replaced with IL-2 medium. The data stem from a study of vaccination effects on CD4 cells after COVID-19. This CDR3 is 17 amino acids long. V lost 1 base, J lost 4 bases, and 9 bases stayed unmatched. CDR1 is SGHRS, CDR2 YFSETQ, per germline.

The study's findings and limits: Recruitment yielded few convalescent patients, and the study had no early post-infection timepoints. Marked clonal contraction was seen in infection- and vaccine-induced clones late after vaccination.

The genes are TRBV5-1 and TRBJ1-3; 9 bases map to TRBD1. The clonotype was recovered from a human donor who received a COVID-19 vaccine. Sequenced material: CD4+ T cells from PBMCs cultured with HCoV-NL63 spike peptides, taken before COVID-19 vaccination. In DNA, the CDR3 is TGCGCCAGCAGCTTGATTCCGGGACAGGGCGGCGGAAACACCATATATTTT. Amino acids: CASSLIPGQGGGNTIYF.